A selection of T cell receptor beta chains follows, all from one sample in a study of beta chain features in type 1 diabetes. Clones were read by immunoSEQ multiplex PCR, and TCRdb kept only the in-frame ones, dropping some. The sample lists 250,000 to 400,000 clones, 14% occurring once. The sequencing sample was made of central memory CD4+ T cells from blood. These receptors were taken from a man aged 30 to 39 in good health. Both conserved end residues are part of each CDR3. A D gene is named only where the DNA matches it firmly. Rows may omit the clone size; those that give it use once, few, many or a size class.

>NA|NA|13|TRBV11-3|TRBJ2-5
CASRRDLMETQYF
TGTGCCAGCAGGCGGGACCTGATGGAGACCCAGTACTTC
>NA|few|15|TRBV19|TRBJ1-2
CASSGLWDTNYGYTF
TGTGCCAGTAGCGGACTTTGGGATACTAACTATGGCTACACCTTC
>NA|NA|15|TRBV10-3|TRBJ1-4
CAISASTDVNEKLFF
TGTGCCATCAGTGCCTCGACAGACGTTAATGAAAAACTGTTTTTT
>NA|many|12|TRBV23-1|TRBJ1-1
CASSHGDTEAFF
TGCGCCAGCAGTCATGGGGACACTGAAGCTTTCTTT
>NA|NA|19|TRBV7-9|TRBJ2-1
CASSPRMANRLNSYNEQFF
TGTGCCAGCAGCCCCCGGATGGCGAATCGATTGAACTCCTACAATGAGCAGTTCTTC
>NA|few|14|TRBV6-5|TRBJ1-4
CASSYDGGREKLFF
TGTGCCAGCAGTTACGACGGCGGGCGGGAAAAACTGTTTTTT
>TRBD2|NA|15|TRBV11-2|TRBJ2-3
CASSLERGASDTQYF
TGTGCCAGCAGCTTAGAGCGGGGGGCCTCAGATACGCAGTATTTT
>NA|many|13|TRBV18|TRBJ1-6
CASSPKADSPLHF
TGTGCCAGCTCACCGAAAGCCGATTCACCCCTCCACTTT
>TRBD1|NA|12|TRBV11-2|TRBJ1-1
CASSPPGQQAFF
TGTGCCAGCAGCCCACCGGGACAGCAAGCTTTCTTT
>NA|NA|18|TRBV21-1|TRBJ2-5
CASSKGIMAGGPGETQYF
TGTGCCAGCAGCAAAGGGATAATGGCGGGAGGGCCGGGGGAGACCCAGTACTTC
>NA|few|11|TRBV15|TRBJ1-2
CATSTRYGYTF
TGTGCCACCAGCACCCGATATGGCTACACCTTC
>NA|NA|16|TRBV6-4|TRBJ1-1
CASALGRGGRYTEAFF
TGTGCCAGCGCCCTGGGCCGCGGGGGGCGATACACTGAAGCTTTCTTT